The present entry profiles one TCR beta chain with its context. Its antigen is not known. Trimming removed 3 bases at V and 0 bases at J, with 13 bases between. The germline gives CDR1 SGDLS, CDR2 YYNGEE. This CDR3 is built from 16 residues. The primer mix had 60 Vbeta and 13 Jbeta primers. Repertoires were generated with immunoSEQ multiplex PCR, while TCRdb's copy carries only in-frame clones and drops some. The table includes approximately 150,000 clones, roughly 65% detected once. The sample is drawn from a study of cytomegalovirus exposure and HLA in healthy donors. Background on the study: HLA-typed donors were the source of roughly 85 million unique TCRs held in an early data release.

The study's findings and limits: In a later analysis, TCR beta V- and J-gene trimming was associated with a missense DCLRE1C variant.

This TCR came from a man aged 55 to 70 in good health and CMV-seronegative. The J gene is TRBJ1-3, the V gene TRBV9; D perhaps matches TRBD1 (6 bases). The material sequenced was PBMCs. Written as DNA, the CDR3 is TGTGCCAGCAGCGCTCCAGGGGTTATCTCTGGAAACACCATATATTTT. It encodes CASSAPGVISGNTIYF.